The 32 T cell receptor beta chains given below trace back to one sample, sequenced in a study of cytomegalovirus exposure and HLA in healthy donors. PCR involved 60 Vbeta and 13 Jbeta primers. Clones were sequenced by immunoSEQ multiplex PCR, and TCRdb holds only the in-frame ones, with some missing. This repertoire shows around 160,000 clones, around 81% found once; its top ten account for around 1%. Sequences were obtained from PBMCs. The source is a woman aged 40 to 50 in good health and CMV-seronegative.

The gene calls are TRBV5-1 and TRBJ1-6; D is uncertain. CDR3 length: 15 amino acids. The germline V gene has CDR1 SGHRS and CDR2 YFSETQ. The V and J ends lost 4 bases and 7 bases respectively, with 15 bases between them. For the CDR3, the DNA is TGCGCCAGCAGCCCAGAGACTGGCACGAATTCACCCCTCCACTTT. This translates into CASSPETGTNSPLHF. The full variable domain, its missing parts supplied by reference TRBV5-1 and TRBJ1-6, is KAGVTQTPRYLIKTRGQQVTLSCSPISGHRSVSWYQQTPGQGLQFLFEYFSETQRNKGNFPGRFSGRQFSNSRSEMNVSTLELGDSALYLCASSPETGTNSPLHFGNGTRLTVT.

The chain carries TRBV7-9 and TRBJ2-4; possible D gene TRBD2, 5 bases. This CDR3 has 15 amino acids. V lost 2 bases and J lost 3, with 11 bases in between. Germline CDR1 is SEHNR and CDR2 is FQNEAQ (reference sequence). The CDR3 here is CASSLPVEGKNIQYF. CDR3 nucleotides: TGTGCCAGCAGCTTACCGGTTGAGGGCAAAAACATTCAGTACTTC.

V and J are TRBV6-6 and TRBJ1-1; 7 nucleotides align to TRBD1. This CDR3 spans 12 amino acids. Germline CDR1 MNHNY, CDR2 SVGAGI (reference sequence). V was clipped by 3 bases and J by 7 bases; unmatched bases: 2. CDR3 residues: CASSYRDSEAFF. DNA of the CDR3: TGTGCCAGCAGTTATAGGGACAGTGAAGCTTTCTTT.

CDR3 in DNA: TGTGCCAGCAGCTTGAACAGGGCGTATGGCTACACCTTC. Amino acids: CASSLNRAYGYTF. The chain combines TRBV5-6 with TRBJ1-2; tentatively, D is TRBD1 (6 bases). This CDR3 comprises 13 residues. Germline V gene lookup returns CDR1 SGHDT and CDR2 YYEEEE. The germline V and J ends were trimmed by 1 base and 5 bases, with 9 bases remaining between them.

The chain couples TRBV4-2 to TRBJ1-5; possibly TRBD1 for D (5 bases). The CDR3 has 15 residues. Germline V gene sequence: CDR1 LGHNA, CDR2 YNFKEQ. Trimming removed 0 bases from V and 2 bases from J, with 8 bases in between. CDR3 in amino acids: CASSQEGDGNQPQHF. The CDR3 nucleotides are TGTGCCAGCAGCCAAGAAGGGGATGGCAATCAGCCCCAGCATTTT.

This clone occurred once. Here the CDR3 DNA reads TGTGCCAGCAGTCCCGAGAGGGCGAACACTGAAGCTTTCTTT. Protein: CASSPERANTEAFF. The chain is built from TRBV2 and TRBJ1-1; D unclear. The germline V and J ends were trimmed by 5 bases and 1 base, with 11 bases remaining between them. Germline V gene sequence: CDR1 SNHLY, CDR2 FYNNEI. There are 14 residues in the CDR3.

The rearrangement uses TRBV19 and TRBJ1-5, with D unclear. CDR3 length: 16 residues. V lost 5 bases to trimming and J lost 3 bases, with 17 bases between them. Germline-derived CDR1 and CDR2 are LNHDA and SQIVND (reference sequence). This chain's CDR3 is CASSSLGGSINQPQHF. The CDR3 DNA follows: TGTGCCAGTAGTTCCTTGGGAGGCTCTATCAATCAGCCCCAGCATTTT.

V is TRBV30 and J is TRBJ1-3; tentatively, D is TRBD1 (6 bases). Germline CDR1 and CDR2: GTSNPN and SVGIG (reference sequence). The CDR3 is 13 amino acids. The germline V and J ends were trimmed by 4 bases and 4 bases, with 11 bases remaining between them. The CDR3 region is CAWTGAAGNTIYF. CDR3 bases: TGTGCCTGGACAGGGGCTGCGGGAAACACCATATATTTT. The whole variable domain, filled in from reference TRBV30 and TRBJ1-3, reads SQTIHQWPATLVQPVGSPLSLECTVEGTSNPNLYWYRQAAGRGLQLLFYSVGIGQISSEVPQNLSASRPQDRQFILSSKKLLLSDSGFYLCAWTGAAGNTIYFGEGSWLTVV.

Only a few counts were recorded for this clone. This chain links TRBV7-8 with TRBJ1-3, with D possibly being TRBD1 (5 bases). CDR3 length: 15 residues. Trimming pared 4 bases from V and 1 base from J, leaving 11 bases between. Germline V CDR1 and CDR2: SGHVS, FQNEAQ. CDR3 sequence (DNA): TGTGCCAGCAGCTACGGGGGAGGTTCTGGAAACACCATATATTTT. Translated: CASSYGGGSGNTIYF.

This rearrangement joins TRBV6-5 to TRBJ2-5; 7 bases fit TRBD1. CDR3 length equals 16 residues. Germline V gives CDR1 MNHEY, CDR2 SVGAGI. With V trimmed by 4 bases and J by 5 bases, 13 bases remained unmatched. The CDR3 bases are TGTGCCAGCAGTTCGAGCCGACAGGGTGCGTTGGAGACCCAGTACTTC. It encodes CASSSSRQGALETQYF.

This clone appeared a single time. The chain joins TRBV10-3 to TRBJ1-2, with no clear D. Per germline, CDR1 ENHRY and CDR2 SYGVKD. The CDR3 extends over 11 amino acids. V was pared by 0 bases and J by 7 bases, with 3 bases between. CDR3 in DNA: TGTGCCATCAGTGAGTCAGCTGGCTACACCTTC. Translated, it gives CAISESAGYTF.

This clone was found a few times. In the same sample, other DNA sequences code for this CDR3. The V gene is TRBV2, the J gene TRBJ2-5; D remains ambiguous. The CDR3 extends over 11 amino acids. Trimming left V 6 bases short and J 4 bases short, with 6 bases between. Germline V gene data show CDR1 as SNHLY and CDR2 as FYNNEI. This chain's CDR3 is CASSDRETQYF. The CDR3 DNA reads TGTGCCAGCAGCGATAGAGAGACCCAGTACTTC. Based on the CDR3 plus reference TRBV2 and TRBJ2-5, the full variable domain is EPEVTQTPSHQVTQMGQEVILRCVPISNHLYFYWYRQILGQKVEFLVSFYNNEISEKSEIFDDQFSVERPDGSNFTLKIRSTKLEDSAMYFCASSDRETQYFGPGTRLLVL.

This chain joins TRBV4-2 and TRBJ1-2, with D perhaps TRBD1 (5 bases). This CDR3 spans 16 amino acids. Germline values: CDR1 LGHNA, CDR2 YNFKEQ. Trimming took off 1 base at V and 2 bases at J, with 14 bases between the two ends. Written as DNA, the CDR3 is TGTGCCAGCAGCCAAGGAACAGGTGTAGTAAACTATGGCTACACCTTC. Translation gives CASSQGTGVVNYGYTF.

The chain uses TRBV4-2 and TRBJ2-1; TRBD2 agrees at 8 bases. Germline trimming cut 3 bases from V and 7 bases from J; bases unmatched to any gene: 11. The CDR3 sequence is 16 residues long. From germline, CDR1 is LGHNA and CDR2 YNFKEQ. For the CDR3, the DNA is TGTGCCAGCAGCCATCCGGGACTAGGCGGACAGAATGAGCAGTTCTTC. It specifies CASSHPGLGGQNEQFF.

V usage is TRBV30 and J usage is TRBJ2-5; 9 bases are shared with TRBD2. Germline trimming cut 0 bases from V and 5 bases from J; bases unmatched to any gene: 7. The CDR3 is 15 residues long. CDR1 is GTSNPN, CDR2 SVGIG, per germline (reference sequence). The CDR3 DNA is TGTGCCTGGAGTGTTGCCGCGGGAGGGGGTGAGACCCAGTACTTC. This translates into CAWSVAAGGGETQYF.

This clone was observed a few times. The rearrangement joins TRBV5-1 to TRBJ2-3; maybe TRBD1 (6 bases). Germline CDR1 SGHRS, CDR2 YFSETQ. V was pared by 5 bases and J by 6 bases, with 16 bases between. This CDR3 region has 14 residues. The CDR3: CASSSNQGSDTQYF. The CDR3 nucleotides read TGCGCCAGCAGTTCGAACCAGGGGAGTGATACGCAGTATTTT. The complete variable domain, with remaining parts taken from reference TRBV5-1 and TRBJ2-3, reads KAGVTQTPRYLIKTRGQQVTLSCSPISGHRSVSWYQQTPGQGLQFLFEYFSETQRNKGNFPGRFSGRQFSNSRSEMNVSTLELGDSALYLCASSSNQGSDTQYFGPGTRLTVL.

This clone was counted a single time. The chain uses TRBV7-2 and TRBJ1-3; D is perhaps TRBD1 (5 bases). The CDR3 extends over 16 amino acids. V lost 1 base to trimming and J lost 4 bases, with 14 bases between them. Germline V lookup: CDR1 SGHTA, CDR2 FQGNSA. This chain's CDR3 is CASSLEGAGLGNTIYF. The CDR3 DNA reads TGTGCCAGCAGCTTAGAAGGAGCGGGGCTAGGAAACACCATATATTTT.

This chain connects TRBV5-6 to TRBJ2-2, with 7 bases matching TRBD1. This CDR3 has 16 residues. Germline V gives CDR1 SGHDT, CDR2 YYEEEE. J gave up 2 bases and V 0 bases, and 4 bases lay outside the gene matches. CDR3 DNA: TGTGCCAGCAGCTTGGTCGGGACAGTTAACACCGGGGAGCTGTTTTTT. It is translated as CASSLVGTVNTGELFF.

The chain joins TRBV5-1 to TRBJ2-1; perhaps TRBD1 as D (6 bases). Trimming took off 4 bases at V and 9 bases at J, with 17 bases between the two ends. Germline CDR1 is SGHRS and CDR2 is YFSETQ. This CDR3 is 14 amino acids long. CDR3 in DNA: TGCGCCAGCAGCGTTGTCGCAGGGGCTCCTGAGCAGTTCTTC. This codes for CASSVVAGAPEQFF.

J is TRBJ1-2 and V is TRBV5-1, with D possibly matching TRBD1 (5 bases). The CDR3 extends over 14 amino acids. CDR1 is SGHRS and CDR2 is YFSETQ in the germline V gene. V was clipped by 7 bases and J by 8 bases, with 21 bases between them. CDR3 bases: TGCGCCAGCTCATCCACGGGGGAGGCTGGCGGCTACACCTTC. Translation: CASSSTGEAGGYTF.

This clone was detected once. The CDR3 loop is CASSLDSLAGGQETQYF. CDR3 nucleotide sequence: TGTGCCAGCAGCTTAGATAGCCTAGCGGGAGGACAAGAGACCCAGTACTTC. J is TRBJ2-5 and V is TRBV11-2, with TRBD2 matching over 11 bases. Germline V gives CDR1 SGHAT, CDR2 FQNNGV. The CDR3 is 17 residues long. The J segment lost 2 bases and the V segment lost 0 bases, leaving 5 bases of the junction unmatched.

The J gene is TRBJ2-2, the V gene TRBV7-9, with 10 bases fitting TRBD2. The CDR3 totals 16 residues. J lost 5 bases, V lost 2 bases, and 5 bases had no gene match. The V gene's germline CDR1 is SEHNR and CDR2 FQNEAQ (reference sequence). The CDR3 protein is CASSLSSGRFTGELFF. The DNA for the CDR3 is TGTGCCAGCAGCTTAAGTAGCGGGAGGTTTACCGGGGAGCTGTTTTTT.

This clone appeared a few times. This rearrangement joins TRBV5-6 to TRBJ1-4; 8 nucleotides line up with TRBD1. The CDR3 consists of 16 residues. V shed 1 base, J shed 3 bases, and the junction held 5 bases outside the gene matches. CDR1 and CDR2 (germline): SGHDT, YYEEEE. CDR3: CASSLYTGGPNEKLFF. DNA for the CDR3: TGTGCCAGCAGCTTGTATACAGGGGGGCCTAATGAAAAACTGTTTTTT.

The rearrangement links TRBV28 to TRBJ2-7; TRBD1 aligns across 11 bases. The CDR3 consists of 20 residues. Trimming cost V 1 base and J 5 bases; bases outside gene matches: 19. Germline CDR1 is MDHEN and CDR2 is SYDVKM. The CDR3 sequence: CASSLYAQTIRGTGGHEQYF. For the CDR3, the DNA is TGTGCCAGCAGTTTATACGCCCAGACAATCCGCGGGACAGGGGGTCACGAGCAGTACTTC.

This clone appeared a few times. DNA for the CDR3: TGTGCCAGCAGCCCCCTGGCGGGGGCCGACTCTGGGGCCAACGTCCTGACTTTC. Amino acid sequence: CASSPLAGADSGANVLTF. The gene calls are TRBV5-5 and TRBJ2-6; weak D call: TRBD2 (7 bases). The germline V and J ends were trimmed by 4 bases and 0 bases, with 17 bases remaining between them. Looked up from germline, CDR1 is SGHKS and CDR2 is YYEKEE (reference sequence). The CDR3 length is 18 residues.

The V gene is TRBV21-1, the J gene TRBJ2-7; no check of the table's D call, TRBD2, against the DNA was made. TRBV21-1 is a listed pseudogene. The CDR3 is made up of 15 amino acids. The CDR3 DNA is TGTGCCAGCAGCAAATATCGGGGGAGGTCCTACGAGCAGTACTTC. This sequence encodes CASSKYRGRSYEQYF.

This chain connects TRBV7-3 to TRBJ2-1; TRBD1 might be the D (6 bases). Trimming took off 5 bases at V and 7 bases at J, with 12 bases between the two ends. This CDR3 spans 13 amino acids. Germline V lookup: CDR1 SGHTA, CDR2 FQGTGA. CDR3 nucleotides: TGTGCCAGCAGCGGGACACCAAGGAATGAGCAGTTCTTC. It specifies CASSGTPRNEQFF.

V and J are TRBV7-3 and TRBJ1-1, with 7 positions matching TRBD1. The V gene end was trimmed by 5 bases and the J gene end by 3 bases; junction bases not matched to a gene: 3. The CDR3 extends over 13 amino acids. The germline CDR1 and CDR2 sequences are SGHTA and FQGTGA. CDR3 bases: TGTGCCAGCAGCCGCCAGGGGGACACTGAAGCTTTCTTT. Translated, it gives CASSRQGDTEAFF.

The chain recombines TRBV6-1 with TRBJ2-5; 10 bases align to TRBD1. V trimming: 4 bases; J trimming: 2 bases; junction bases outside the gene matches: 4. The CDR3 extends over 15 amino acids. The germline CDR1 and CDR2 sequences are MNHNS and SASEGT. CDR3 in amino acids: CASSGTDRGQETQYF. The DNA for the CDR3 is TGTGCCAGCAGTGGGACGGACAGGGGGCAAGAGACCCAGTACTTC.

The chain joins TRBV2 to TRBJ2-3; 9 bases are a match to TRBD2. The CDR3 totals 15 residues. Trimming at V came to 4 bases and at J to 3 bases, leaving 5 bases not matched to a gene. Germline V CDR1 and CDR2: SNHLY, FYNNEI. DNA for the CDR3: TGTGCCAGCAGTGTGCGTAGCGGGAGAACAGATACGCAGTATTTT. This gives the protein CASSVRSGRTDTQYF.

Concerning this clone itself: The junction departs from germline at one end; a sequencing error may be responsible. The J gene is TRBJ2-1, the V gene TRBV6-5, with 7 bases fitting TRBD2. CDR3 length equals 14 residues. Per germline, CDR1 MNHEY and CDR2 SVGAGI. The CDR3 coding sequence is TGTGCCAGCGGTTACACTAGCGACTACAATGAGCAGTTCTTC. Its protein product is CASGYTSDYNEQFF.

Remarks on this clone: The same CDR3 arises from other DNA sequences in this sample as well. The chain uses TRBV27 and TRBJ2-7; D ambiguous. V was trimmed by 5 bases and J by 0 bases, leaving 11 bases between them. CDR3 length equals 14 residues. Per germline, CDR1 MNHEY and CDR2 SMNVEV (reference sequence). CDR3 amino acids: CASSPTYSSYEQYF. CDR3 nucleotides: TGTGCCAGCAGTCCAACCTACAGCTCCTACGAGCAGTACTTC.